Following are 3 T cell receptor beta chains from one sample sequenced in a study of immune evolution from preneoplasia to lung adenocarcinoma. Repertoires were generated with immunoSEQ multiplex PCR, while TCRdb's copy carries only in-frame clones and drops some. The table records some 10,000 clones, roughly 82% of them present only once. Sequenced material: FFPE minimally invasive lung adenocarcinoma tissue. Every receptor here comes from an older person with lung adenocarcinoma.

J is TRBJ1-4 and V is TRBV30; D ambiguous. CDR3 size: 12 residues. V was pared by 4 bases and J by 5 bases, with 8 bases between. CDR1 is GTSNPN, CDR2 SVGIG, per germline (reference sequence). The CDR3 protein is CAWKRANEKLFF. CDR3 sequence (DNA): TGTGCCTGGAAGCGAGCGAATGAAAAACTGTTTTTT.

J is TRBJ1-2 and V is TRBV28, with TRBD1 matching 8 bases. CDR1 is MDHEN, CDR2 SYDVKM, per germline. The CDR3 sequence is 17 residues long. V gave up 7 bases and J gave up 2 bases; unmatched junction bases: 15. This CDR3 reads CASTQGGQGARNYGYTF. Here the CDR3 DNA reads TGTGCCAGCACCCAGGGGGGGCAGGGGGCGAGGAACTATGGCTACACCTTC.

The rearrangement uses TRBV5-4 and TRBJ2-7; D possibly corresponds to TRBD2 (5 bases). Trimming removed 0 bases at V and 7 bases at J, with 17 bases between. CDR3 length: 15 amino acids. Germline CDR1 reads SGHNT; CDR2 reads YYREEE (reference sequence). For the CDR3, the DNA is TGTGCCAGCAGCTTGGGGACTGGAACGGGCTATGAGCAGTACTTC. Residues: CASSLGTGTGYEQYF.